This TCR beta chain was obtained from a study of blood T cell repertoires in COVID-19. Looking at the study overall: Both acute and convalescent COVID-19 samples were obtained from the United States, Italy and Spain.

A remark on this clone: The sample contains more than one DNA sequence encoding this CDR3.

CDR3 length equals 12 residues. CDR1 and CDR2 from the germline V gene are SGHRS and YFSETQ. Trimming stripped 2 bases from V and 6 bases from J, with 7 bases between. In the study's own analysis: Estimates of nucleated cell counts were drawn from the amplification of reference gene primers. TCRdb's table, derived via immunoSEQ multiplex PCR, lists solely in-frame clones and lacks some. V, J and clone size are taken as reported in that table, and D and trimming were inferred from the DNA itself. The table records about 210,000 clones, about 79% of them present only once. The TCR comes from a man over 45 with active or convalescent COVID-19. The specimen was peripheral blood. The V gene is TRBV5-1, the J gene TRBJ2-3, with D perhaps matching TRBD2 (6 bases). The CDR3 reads CASSFSGDTQYF. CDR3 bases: TGCGCCAGCAGCTTCAGCGGGGATACGCAGTATTTT.